This T cell receptor beta chain was retrieved from a study of cytotoxic CD8 clonotypes in ibrutinib-treated CLL. V was pared by 5 bases and J by 2 bases, with 14 bases between. Germline values: CDR1 SGHRS, CDR2 YFSETQ. The CDR3 covers 15 residues. Sequencing was performed with immunoSEQ multiplex PCR; in TCRdb, only in-frame clones are kept and a portion is missing. The sample lists roughly 200,000 clones, roughly three quarters occurring once. The V call is TRBV5-1, the J call TRBJ1-3; D might be TRBD1 (5 bases). The TCR comes from a human donor with chronic lymphocytic leukemia. The sequencing here drew on PBMCs, taken after 12 months of ibrutinib treatment. The CDR3 DNA is TGCGCCAGCAGATATGACAAGGGACCTGGAAACACCATATATTTT. This translates into CASRYDKGPGNTIYF.